These 15 T cell receptor beta chains were sequenced from one sample in a study of CD8 T cells in Susac syndrome (dated by TCRdb to between 2019 and 2020). The library was generated by the immunoSEQ multiplex PCR assay. RNA was extracted with the RNeasy kit and roughly 0.5 to 1 ug was reverse transcribed using random hexamers. TCRdb reanalyzed the raw reads on its own, using fastp at Q25 for trimming and MiXCR for clone calling, and kept in-frame beta chains. Entries that share a CDR3 protein sequence are merged under the most common genes and DNA. The sample table records more than 150,000 distinct CDR3 sequences; about 92% of these occur just once. The ten largest clones take up 0.08% of the sample. The specimen sequenced was CD4+ T cells from PBMCs. The receptors shown here come from a human donor in good health.

J is TRBJ1-6 and V is TRBV20-1; the D is unclear. Germline-derived CDR1 and CDR2 are DFQATT and SNEGSKA (reference sequence). The CDR3 consists of 12 residues. The germline V and J ends were trimmed by 2 bases and 8 bases, with 7 bases remaining between them. The CDR3 sequence is CSARPHDSPLHF. For the CDR3, the DNA is TGCAGTGCTAGACCCCACGATTCACCCCTCCACTTT.

This chain joins TRBV5-1 and TRBJ2-2, with TRBD1 identical over 7 bases. The V segment lost 0 bases and the J segment 9 bases; nucleotides outside the gene matches: 11. The germline CDR1 and CDR2 sequences are SGHRS and YFSETQ. The CDR3 extends over 16 amino acids. The CDR3 DNA is TGCGCCAGCAGCTTGGCCAGCCGGTACAGGGGAAGGGAGCTGTTTTTT. It translates to CASSLASRYRGRELFF.

V and J are TRBV4-1 and TRBJ1-2; no reliable D call. The CDR3 has 14 residues. V was cut by 4 bases and J by 4 bases, with 13 bases left in between. Per the germline V gene, CDR1 is MGHRA and CDR2 is YSYEKL. DNA of the CDR3: TGCGCCAGCAGCCGTGTACTGGGTGGCTATGGCTACACCTTC. It codes for CASSRVLGGYGYTF.

The V gene is TRBV7-3, the J gene TRBJ2-3; D is ambiguous. V lost 3 bases to trimming and J lost 5 bases, with 9 bases between them. CDR3 size: 13 residues. Germline V gene lookup returns CDR1 SGHTA and CDR2 FQGTGA. Here the CDR3 reads CASSFSPGDTQYF. CDR3 nucleotide sequence: TGTGCCAGCAGCTTTTCACCAGGAGATACGCAGTATTTT.

The chain is built from TRBV3-1 and TRBJ2-3; possible D gene TRBD2, 5 bases. Germline CDR1 and CDR2: LGHDT and YNNKEL (reference sequence). The CDR3 length is 15 residues. V lost 4 bases to trimming and J lost 0 bases, with 11 bases between them. CDR3 loop: CASSPSGTSTDTQYF. The CDR3 bases are TGTGCCAGCAGCCCCAGCGGAACTAGCACAGATACGCAGTATTTT.

The chain joins TRBV5-1 to TRBJ1-4; possible D gene TRBD1, 5 bases. CDR1 and CDR2 from the germline V gene are SGHRS and YFSETQ. There are 13 residues in the CDR3. Trimming removed 5 bases from V and 5 bases from J, with 10 bases in between. CDR3 loop: CASRGRQNEKLFF. In nucleotides, the CDR3 is TGCGCCAGCAGGGGACGGCAAAATGAAAAACTGTTTTTT. Complete variable domain (other parts from reference TRBV5-1 and TRBJ1-4): KAGVTQTPRYLIKTRGQQVTLSCSPISGHRSVSWYQQTPGQGLQFLFEYFSETQRNKGNFPGRFSGRQFSNSRSEMNVSTLELGDSALYLCASRGRQNEKLFFGSGTQLSVL.

The chain links TRBV3-1 to TRBJ1-1; tentative D call: TRBD1 (6 bases). The CDR3 totals 13 residues. V lost 7 bases and J 1 base, leaving 10 bases between the germline ends. From germline, CDR1 is LGHDT and CDR2 YNNKEL (reference sequence). CDR3 protein: CASTRGANTEAFF. The CDR3 coding sequence is TGTGCCAGCACCAGGGGTGCGAACACTGAAGCTTTCTTT.

CDR3 amino acids: CASSGGTDTQYF. In DNA, the CDR3 is TGTGCCAGTTCGGGGGGCACAGATACGCAGTATTTT. This rearrangement joins TRBV6-5 to TRBJ2-3, with D possibly TRBD2 on 6 matching bases. Trimming pared 9 bases from V and 1 base from J, leaving 8 bases between. The germline V gene encodes CDR1 MNHEY and CDR2 SVGAGI. The CDR3 has 12 amino acids.

This clonotype was observed once. The chain recombines TRBV30 with TRBJ2-7; weak D call: TRBD1 (5 bases). The germline V gene encodes CDR1 GTSNPN and CDR2 SVGIG (reference sequence). The ends were cut back, 7 bases at V and 2 bases at J, with 15 bases in the middle. This CDR3 comprises 13 residues. CDR3 in DNA: TGTGCCTTTACCGGACAAATCGCCTACGAGCAGTACTTC. Its protein product is CAFTGQIAYEQYF.

V gene TRBV7-8 combines with J gene TRBJ1-1, with D tentatively TRBD1 (5 bases). Germline V gives CDR1 SGHVS, CDR2 FQNEAQ. CDR3 size: 14 residues. The V gene lost 1 base and the J gene lost 2 bases, with 8 bases spanning the gap. CDR3 region: CASSLGQSNTEAFF. CDR3 DNA sequence: TGTGCCAGCAGCTTAGGACAGAGTAACACTGAAGCTTTCTTT.

The genes are TRBV2 and TRBJ2-7; D may be TRBD1 (6 bases). V lost 7 bases to trimming and J lost 1 base, with 14 bases between them. The germline gives CDR1 SNHLY, CDR2 FYNNEI. The CDR3 covers 14 residues. CDR3 amino acids: CASTTRQGSYEQYF. The CDR3 DNA sequence: TGTGCCAGCACCACCAGGCAGGGGTCCTACGAGCAGTACTTC. The full variable domain, in which reference TRBV2 and TRBJ2-7 provide the parts outside the CDR3, is EPEVTQTPSHQVTQMGQEVILRCVPISNHLYFYWYRQILGQKVEFLVSFYNNEISEKSEIFDDQFSVERPDGSNFTLKIRSTKLEDSAMYFCASTTRQGSYEQYFGPGTRLTVT.

The rearrangement uses TRBV2 and TRBJ1-1; a weak D match, TRBD1 (5 bases). The germline V and J ends were trimmed by 5 bases and 1 base, with 17 bases remaining between them. The CDR3 runs to 16 residues. Per germline, CDR1 SNHLY and CDR2 FYNNEI. CDR3 region: CASSRQGAGTNTEAFF. The CDR3 bases are TGTGCCAGCAGTAGACAAGGGGCGGGAACGAACACTGAAGCTTTCTTT.

This rearrangement joins TRBV6-1 to TRBJ1-4, with TRBD1 as a possible D gene (5 bases). The CDR3 is made up of 17 amino acids. Trimming stripped 2 bases from V and 0 bases from J, with 13 bases between. From germline, CDR1 is MNHNS and CDR2 SASEGT. The CDR3 DNA is TGTGCCAGCAGTGAACATAGCAGGGCCCCAACTAATGAAAAACTGTTTTTT. This gives the protein CASSEHSRAPTNEKLFF.

This clonotype has only a few counts. V usage is TRBV5-4 and J usage is TRBJ2-2; D unresolved. CDR3 size: 14 residues. Germline CDR1 is SGHNT and CDR2 is YYREEE (reference sequence). The germline V and J ends were trimmed by 4 bases and 1 base, with 8 bases remaining between them. The CDR3 loop is CASSPELNTGELFF. The CDR3 region has the DNA TGTGCCAGCAGCCCGGAGTTGAACACCGGGGAGCTGTTTTTT.

The rearrangement uses TRBV5-4 and TRBJ1-4; possibly TRBD1 for D (5 bases). Germline CDR1 reads SGHNT; CDR2 reads YYREEE (reference sequence). V was shortened by 2 bases and J by 5 bases, with 10 bases between the two germline ends. This CDR3 region has 14 residues. The CDR3 loop is CASSFGRGNEKLFF. As DNA, the CDR3 is TGTGCCAGCAGCTTCGGACGGGGGAATGAAAAACTGTTTTTT.